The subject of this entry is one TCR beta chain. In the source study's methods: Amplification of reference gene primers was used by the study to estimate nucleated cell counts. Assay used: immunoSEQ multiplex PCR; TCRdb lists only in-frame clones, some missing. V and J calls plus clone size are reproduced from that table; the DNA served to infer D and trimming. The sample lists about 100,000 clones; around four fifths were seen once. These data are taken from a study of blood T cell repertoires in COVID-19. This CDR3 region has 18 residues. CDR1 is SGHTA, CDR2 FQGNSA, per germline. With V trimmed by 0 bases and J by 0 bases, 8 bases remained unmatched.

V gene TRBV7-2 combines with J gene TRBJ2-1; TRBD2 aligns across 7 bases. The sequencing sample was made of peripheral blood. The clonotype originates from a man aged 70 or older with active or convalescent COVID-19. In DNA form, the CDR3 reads TGTGCCAGCAGCTTAGCGCTTCTAGCGGCTGCCTCCTACAATGAGCAGTTCTTC. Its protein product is CASSLALLAAASYNEQFF.